This T cell receptor (beta chain) was observed in a study of T cells after posttransplantation cyclophosphamide. Regarding the study as a whole: Donor-recipient repertoire similarity was low at 1-2 months, rising over year one. TRB clonality was highly associated with recipient CMV seropositivity and reactivation.

Treatment was busulfan-fludarabine conditioning, a marrow graft, and cyclophosphamide on days +3 and +4. Generated by immunoSEQ multiplex PCR, the TCRdb table keeps only in-frame clones and is missing some. The sample includes some 4,500 clones, 82% seen only once; the top ten take about 18%. Germline V gene sequence: CDR1 SGDLS, CDR2 YYNGEE. V dropped 4 bases and J dropped 7 bases, with 20 bases sitting between them. CDR3 length: 16 amino acids. Concerning this clone: Antigen specificity is unknown.

The sequence came from a male patient aged 45-59 years who received an allogeneic stem cell transplant from an unrelated donor, was CMV-positive, and had acute GVHD only. Some T cells may be supplied by the graft donor. The input for sequencing was PBMCs, taken 86 days after allogeneic stem cell transplant with posttransplant cyclophosphamide. This chain connects TRBV9 to TRBJ1-4; D is uncertain. This chain's CDR3 is CASSPPPSGRGEKLFF. The DNA of the CDR3 is TGTGCCAGCAGCCCCCCCCCGAGTGGCCGCGGTGAAAAACTGTTTTTT.